This T cell receptor beta chain stems from a study of Ad26.COV2.S vaccination and SARS-CoV-2 variants. For the study at large: Ad26.COV2.S was injected intramuscularly once or twice, 56 days apart.

V lost 2 bases and J lost 6, with 20 bases in between. Germline-derived CDR1 and CDR2 are MNHEY and SMNVEV (reference sequence). The length of the CDR3 is 17 residues. Treatment meaning: about 20 received Ad26.COV2.S at low or high dose, single or two shots; several received placebo; per-sample allocation not given. Each sample was drawn 63 days after the first injection (of vaccine or placebo). The protocol was immunoSEQ multiplex PCR, while the TCRdb copy is restricted to in-frame clones and leaves out a portion. The sample gives some 640,000 clones, roughly 90% of which show up once; over 1.3% is in the top ten.

The sequence derives from a person aged 18-60 years who received the Ad26.COV2.S COVID-19 vaccine or a placebo. The V gene is TRBV27, the J gene TRBJ1-5; a weak D match, TRBD1 (5 bases). The material was peripheral blood, obtained in a trial of Ad26.COV2.S vaccine versus placebo. The CDR3 spells CASSLEPLRGGVQPQHF. The DNA of the CDR3 is TGTGCCAGCAGTTTAGAGCCTCTCCGGGGGGGAGTTCAGCCCCAGCATTTT.